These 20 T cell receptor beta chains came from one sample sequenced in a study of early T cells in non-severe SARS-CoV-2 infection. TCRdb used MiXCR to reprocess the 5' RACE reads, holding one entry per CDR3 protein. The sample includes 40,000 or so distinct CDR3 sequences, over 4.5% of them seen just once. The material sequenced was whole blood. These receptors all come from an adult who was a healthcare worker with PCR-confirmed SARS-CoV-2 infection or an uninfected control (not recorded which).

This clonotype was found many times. CDR3: CASSPKYRDSWEGQARNEQFF. CDR3 DNA: TGTGCCAGCAGTCCTAAATACCGGGACTCATGGGAGGGTCAGGCGAGGAATGAGCAGTTCTTC. This sequence joins TRBV27 and TRBJ2-1, with 7 bases matching TRBD2. J gave up 7 bases and V 5 bases, and 29 bases lay outside the gene matches. Germline CDR1 and CDR2: MNHEY and SMNVEV (reference sequence). The CDR3 runs 21 residues.

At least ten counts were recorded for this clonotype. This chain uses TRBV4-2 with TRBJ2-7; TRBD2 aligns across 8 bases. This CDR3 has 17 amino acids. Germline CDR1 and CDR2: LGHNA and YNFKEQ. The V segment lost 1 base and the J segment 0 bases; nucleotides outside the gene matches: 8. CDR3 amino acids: CASSQARWRGDSYEQYF. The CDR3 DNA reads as TGTGCCAGCAGCCAAGCCCGTTGGCGGGGGGACTCCTACGAGCAGTACTTC.

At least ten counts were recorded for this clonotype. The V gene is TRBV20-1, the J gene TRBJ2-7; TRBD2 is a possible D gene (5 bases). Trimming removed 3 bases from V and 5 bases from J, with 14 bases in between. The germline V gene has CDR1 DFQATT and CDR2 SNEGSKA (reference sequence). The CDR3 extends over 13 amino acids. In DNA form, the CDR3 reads TGCAGTGCTAGCGTGGGAGTAGTCGACGAGCAGTACTTC. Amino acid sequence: CSASVGVVDEQYF.

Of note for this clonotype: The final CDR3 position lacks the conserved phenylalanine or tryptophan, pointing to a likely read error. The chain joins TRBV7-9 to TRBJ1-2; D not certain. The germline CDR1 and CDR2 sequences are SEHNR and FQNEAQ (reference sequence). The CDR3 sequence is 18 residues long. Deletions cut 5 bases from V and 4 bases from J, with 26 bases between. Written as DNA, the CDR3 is TGTGCCAGCAGCCTGACGGGCGCCACACCGGCCCTGATCTATGGCTACACCTCC. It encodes CASSLTGATPALIYGYTS.

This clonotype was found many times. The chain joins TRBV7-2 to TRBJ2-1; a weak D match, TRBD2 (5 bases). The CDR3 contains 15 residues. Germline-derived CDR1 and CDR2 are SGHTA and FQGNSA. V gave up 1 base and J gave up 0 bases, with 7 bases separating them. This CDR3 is CASSLGAGSYNEQFF. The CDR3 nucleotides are TGTGCCAGCAGCTTAGGGGCGGGCTCCTACAATGAGCAGTTCTTC.

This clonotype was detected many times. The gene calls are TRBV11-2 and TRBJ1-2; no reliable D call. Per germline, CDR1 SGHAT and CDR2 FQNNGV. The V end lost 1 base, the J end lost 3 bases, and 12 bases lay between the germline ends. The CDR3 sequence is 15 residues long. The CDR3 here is CASSLVRNNDYGYTF. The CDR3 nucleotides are TGTGCCAGCAGCTTAGTCAGAAACAATGACTATGGCTACACCTTC.

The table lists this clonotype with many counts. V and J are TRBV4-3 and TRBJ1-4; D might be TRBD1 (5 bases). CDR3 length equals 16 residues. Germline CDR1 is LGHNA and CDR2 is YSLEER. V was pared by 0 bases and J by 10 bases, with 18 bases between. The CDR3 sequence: CASSQDRGRVIGKLFF. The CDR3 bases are TGCGCCAGCAGCCAAGATCGGGGGAGAGTTATAGGAAAACTGTTTTTT.

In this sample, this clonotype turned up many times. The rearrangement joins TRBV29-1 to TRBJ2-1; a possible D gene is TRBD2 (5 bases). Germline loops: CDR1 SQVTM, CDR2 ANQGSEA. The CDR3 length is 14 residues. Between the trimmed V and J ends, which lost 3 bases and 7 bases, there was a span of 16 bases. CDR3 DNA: TGCAGCGTTGACCCCCGAGGGAGCAATAATGAGCAGTTCTTC. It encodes CSVDPRGSNNEQFF.

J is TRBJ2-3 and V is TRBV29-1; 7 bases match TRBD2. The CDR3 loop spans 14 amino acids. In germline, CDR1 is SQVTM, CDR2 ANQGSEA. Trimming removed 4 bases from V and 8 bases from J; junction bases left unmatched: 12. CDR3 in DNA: TGCAGCGTTGTCGGCGGGAGACCCCGGGGTACGCAGTATTTT. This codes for CSVVGGRPRGTQYF.

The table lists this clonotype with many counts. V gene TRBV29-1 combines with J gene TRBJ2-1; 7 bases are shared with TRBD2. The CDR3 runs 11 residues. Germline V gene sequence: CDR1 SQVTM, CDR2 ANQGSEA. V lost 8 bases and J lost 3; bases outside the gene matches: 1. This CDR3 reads CSSGNYNEQFF. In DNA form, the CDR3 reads TGCAGCAGCGGGAACTACAATGAGCAGTTCTTC.

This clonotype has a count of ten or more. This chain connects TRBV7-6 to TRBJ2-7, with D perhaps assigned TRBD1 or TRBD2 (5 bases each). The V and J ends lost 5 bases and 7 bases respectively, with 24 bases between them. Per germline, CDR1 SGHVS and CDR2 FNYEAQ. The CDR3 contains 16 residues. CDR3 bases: TGTGCCAGCAGCCTCGATGGGACCATGCCCAACAGGGAGCAGTACTTC. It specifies CASSLDGTMPNREQYF. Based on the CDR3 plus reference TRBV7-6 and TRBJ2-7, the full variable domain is GAGVSQSPRYKVTKRGQDVALRCDPISGHVSLYWYRQALGQGPEFLTYFNYEAQQDKSGLPNDRFSAERPEGSISTLTIQRTEQRDSAMYRCASSLDGTMPNREQYFGPGTRLTVT.

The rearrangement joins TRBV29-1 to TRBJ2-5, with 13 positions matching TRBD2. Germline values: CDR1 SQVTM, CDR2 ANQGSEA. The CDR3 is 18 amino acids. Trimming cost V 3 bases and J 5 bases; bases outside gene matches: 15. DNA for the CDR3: TGCAGCGTTGATCAGCTTGTCGGTGCACTAGCGGGAGGGGAGACCCAGTACTTC. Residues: CSVDQLVGALAGGETQYF.

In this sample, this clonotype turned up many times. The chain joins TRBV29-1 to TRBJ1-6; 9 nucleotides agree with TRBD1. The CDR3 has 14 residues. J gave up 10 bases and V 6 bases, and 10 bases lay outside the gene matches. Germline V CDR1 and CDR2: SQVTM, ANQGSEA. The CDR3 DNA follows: TGCAGCGTCGGGACAGGGAAGATTGGGTCACCCCTCCACTTT. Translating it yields CSVGTGKIGSPLHF.

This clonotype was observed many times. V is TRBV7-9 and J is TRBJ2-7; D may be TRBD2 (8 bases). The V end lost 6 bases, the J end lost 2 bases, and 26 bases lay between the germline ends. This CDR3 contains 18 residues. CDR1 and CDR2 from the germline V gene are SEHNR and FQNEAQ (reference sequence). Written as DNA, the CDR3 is TGTGCCAGCAGTTCCACCCGGACAGGCGGGGGGCCCGCCTACGAGCAGTACTTC. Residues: CASSSTRTGGGPAYEQYF.

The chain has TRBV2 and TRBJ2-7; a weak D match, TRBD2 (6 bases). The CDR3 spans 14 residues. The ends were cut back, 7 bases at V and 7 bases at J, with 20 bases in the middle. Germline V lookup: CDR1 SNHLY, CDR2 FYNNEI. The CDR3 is CASTEHRGYGEQYF. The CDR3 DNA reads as TGTGCCAGCACCGAGCATCGGGGGTATGGGGAGCAGTACTTC.

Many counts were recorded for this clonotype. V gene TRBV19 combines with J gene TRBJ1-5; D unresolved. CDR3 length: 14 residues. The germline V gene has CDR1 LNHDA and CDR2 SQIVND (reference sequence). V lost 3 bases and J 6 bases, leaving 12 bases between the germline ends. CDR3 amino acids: CASSINSVGQPQHF. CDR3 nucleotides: TGTGCCAGTAGTATTAACTCAGTGGGTCAGCCCCAGCATTTT.

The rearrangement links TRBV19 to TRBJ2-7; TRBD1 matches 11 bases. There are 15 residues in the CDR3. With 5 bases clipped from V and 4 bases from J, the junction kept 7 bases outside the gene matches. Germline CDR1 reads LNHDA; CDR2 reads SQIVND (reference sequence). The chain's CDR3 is CASSSLDRGLYEQYF. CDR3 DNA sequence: TGTGCCAGTAGTTCGTTGGACAGGGGGCTGTACGAGCAGTACTTC.

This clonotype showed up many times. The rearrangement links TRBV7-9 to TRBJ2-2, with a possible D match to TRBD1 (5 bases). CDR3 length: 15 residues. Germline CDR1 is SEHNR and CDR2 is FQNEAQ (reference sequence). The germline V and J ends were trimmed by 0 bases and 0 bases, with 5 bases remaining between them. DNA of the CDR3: TGTGCCAGCAGCTTAGCGGGGCCGAACACCGGGGAGCTGTTTTTT. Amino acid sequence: CASSLAGPNTGELFF.

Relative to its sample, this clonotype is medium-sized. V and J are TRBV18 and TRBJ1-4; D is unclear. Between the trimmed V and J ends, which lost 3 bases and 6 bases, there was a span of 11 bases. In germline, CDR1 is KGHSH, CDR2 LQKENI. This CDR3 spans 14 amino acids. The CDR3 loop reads CASSPGSIDEKLFF. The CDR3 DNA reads TGTGCCAGCTCACCTGGGTCAATTGATGAAAAACTGTTTTTT.

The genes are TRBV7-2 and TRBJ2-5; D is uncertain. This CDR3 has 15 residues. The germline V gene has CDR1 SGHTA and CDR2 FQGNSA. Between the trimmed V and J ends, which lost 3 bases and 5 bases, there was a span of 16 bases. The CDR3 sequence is CASSFTDTFRETQYF. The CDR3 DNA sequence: TGTGCCAGCAGCTTTACCGACACCTTCAGGGAGACCCAGTACTTC.